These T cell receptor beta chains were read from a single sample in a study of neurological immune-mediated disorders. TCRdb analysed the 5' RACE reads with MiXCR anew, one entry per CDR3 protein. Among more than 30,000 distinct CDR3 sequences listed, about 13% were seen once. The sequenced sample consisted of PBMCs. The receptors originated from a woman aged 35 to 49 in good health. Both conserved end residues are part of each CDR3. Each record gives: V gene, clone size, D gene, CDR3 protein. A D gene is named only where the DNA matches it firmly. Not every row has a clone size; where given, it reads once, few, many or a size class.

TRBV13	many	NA	CASGRGWTSYEQYF
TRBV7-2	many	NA	CASSLDRAGRTEAFF
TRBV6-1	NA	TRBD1	CASRDRTYLNYEQYF
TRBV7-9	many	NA	CASKVLAGNTIYF
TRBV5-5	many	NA	CASSRRVGVGAFF
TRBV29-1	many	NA	CSAGDVGNTIYF
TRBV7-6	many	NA	CASSPGGISPLHF
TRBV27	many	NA	CASIKTETGELFF
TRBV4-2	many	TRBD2	CASSQEGGKYNEQFF
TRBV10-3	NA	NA	CAASGFAGANVLTF
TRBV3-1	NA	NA	CASSQEGFSEQYF
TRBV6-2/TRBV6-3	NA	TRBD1	CATDRENTGELFF
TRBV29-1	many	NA	CSVGGQLTEAFF
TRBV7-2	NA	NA	CASSLRGGAGGEMFF
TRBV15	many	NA	CATSRAVTGELFF
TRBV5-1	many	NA	CASSPWDSGVTEAFF
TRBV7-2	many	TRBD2	CASSGGSGGETQYF
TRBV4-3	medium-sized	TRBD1	CASSLIQGEGSPLHF
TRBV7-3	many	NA	CASSLNSRGLQETQYF
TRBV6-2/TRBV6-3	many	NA	CASSYPSKNGLLAKNIQYF
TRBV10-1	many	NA	CASGTLNTGELFF
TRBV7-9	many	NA	CASSLRRSEWALENSPLHF
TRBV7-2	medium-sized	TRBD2	CASSLGTSGYNEQFF
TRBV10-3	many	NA	CAISSAGSNQPQHF
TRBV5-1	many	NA	CASSPTAGVQAWEQYF
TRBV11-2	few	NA	CASSQASGGWETQYF
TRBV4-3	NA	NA	CASSQDGRDTQYF
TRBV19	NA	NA	CASSMLTGRSGYGYTF
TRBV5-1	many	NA	CASSLGLRAAGANVLTF
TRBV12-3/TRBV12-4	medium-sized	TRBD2	CASSGAGRDEQFF
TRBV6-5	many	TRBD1	CASMGDRGFYTGELFF
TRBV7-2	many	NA	CASSTGTGSSYEQYF
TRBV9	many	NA	CASSVDYTDTQYF
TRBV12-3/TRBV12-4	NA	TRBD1	CASSPSDRGRVGAFF
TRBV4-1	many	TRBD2	CASSQERGGGARTGELFF
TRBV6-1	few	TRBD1	CASSLDGQVYTGELFF
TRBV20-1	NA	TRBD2	CSARGNGGYNEQFF
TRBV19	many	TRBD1	CASRTGGNTEAFF
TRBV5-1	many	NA	CASSLDWADTQYF
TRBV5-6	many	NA	CASSSINQPQHF
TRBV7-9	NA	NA	CASSGDRDYNEQFF
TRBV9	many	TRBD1	CASSVEGTGSSSTDTQYF
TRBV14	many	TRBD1	CASSQGKGAQNEQFF
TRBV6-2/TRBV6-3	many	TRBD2	CASSTILAGGFGEQYF
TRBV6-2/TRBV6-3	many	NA	CASSYGLGALNEQFF
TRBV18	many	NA	CASSPRRAEETQYF
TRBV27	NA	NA	CASSLLRGVEPQHF
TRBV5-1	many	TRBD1	CASSLGQLYGYTF
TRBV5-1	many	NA	CASSDRRGQGTDTQYF